The 4 T cell receptor beta chains in this list originate from one sample, sequenced in a study of T-cell reconstitution after alpha-beta-depleted transplantation in children. Unique molecular identifiers were incorporated into the prepared TCRbeta library. Via MiXCR, TCRdb re-called the PCR reads, giving one row per CDR3 protein. The table has some 87,000 distinct CDR3 sequences, around 15% seen once. Sequences were derived from PBMCs, mostly from graft donor cells, sampled 180 days after TCRalphabeta/CD19-depleted stem cell transplant. The source is a male patient aged 2-10 years who had a stem cell transplant for acute lymphoblastic leukemia, so the T cells may come from the graft donor.

This chain links TRBV7-9 with TRBJ1-4; D call uncertain. The CDR3 is made up of 15 amino acids. Germline loops: CDR1 SEHNR, CDR2 FQNEAQ (reference sequence). V lost 4 bases to trimming and J lost 0 bases, with 9 bases between them. Written as DNA, the CDR3 is TGTGCCAGCAGCTCCTCGGGTGCAACTAATGAAAAACTGTTTTTT. Protein: CASSSSGATNEKLFF.

This clonotype showed up many times. The rearrangement links TRBV5-6 to TRBJ2-1, with TRBD2 as a possible D gene (7 bases). The germline CDR1 and CDR2 sequences are SGHDT and YYEEEE. The V gene lost 4 bases and the J gene lost 7 bases, with 12 bases spanning the gap. This CDR3 has 13 amino acids. The CDR3 DNA follows: TGTGCCAGCAGCAGGGGGGGGGGAAATGAGCAGTTCTTC. Protein: CASSRGGGNEQFF.

In its sample, this clonotype was seen many times. The rearrangement links TRBV12-3 or TRBV12-4 to TRBJ2-1, with TRBD1 as a possible D gene (6 bases). The CDR3 is 15 amino acids. Between the trimmed V and J ends, which lost 5 bases and 0 bases, there was a span of 11 bases. The DNA of the CDR3 is TGTGCCAGCAGTAGGGGGTCCGGCTCCTACAATGAGCAGTTCTTC. Translating gives CASSRGSGSYNEQFF.

This clonotype has more than one count but fewer than ten. Here the CDR3 DNA reads TGTGCCAGCAGCCTTCCCGGCAGGGGAAGGTCGGAGACCCAGTACTTC. Translated: CASSLPGRGRSETQYF. The chain is built from TRBV6-1 and TRBJ2-5, with a tentative D call TRBD1 (6 bases). Germline CDR1 is MNHNS and CDR2 is SASEGT. Trimming stripped 6 bases from V and 5 bases from J, with 22 bases between. The CDR3 sequence is 16 residues long.